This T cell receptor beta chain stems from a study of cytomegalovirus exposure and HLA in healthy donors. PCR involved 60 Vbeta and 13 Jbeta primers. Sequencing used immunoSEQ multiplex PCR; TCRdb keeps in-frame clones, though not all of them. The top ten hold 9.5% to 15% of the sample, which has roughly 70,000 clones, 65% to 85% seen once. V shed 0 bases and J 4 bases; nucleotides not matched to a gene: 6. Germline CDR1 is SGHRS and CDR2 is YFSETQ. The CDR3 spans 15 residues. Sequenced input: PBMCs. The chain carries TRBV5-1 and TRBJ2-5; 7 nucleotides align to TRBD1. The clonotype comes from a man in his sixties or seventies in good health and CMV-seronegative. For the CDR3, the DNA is TGCGCCAGCAGCTTGGCCGTACAGGGGAGAGAGACCCAGTACTTC. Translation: CASSLAVQGRETQYF.